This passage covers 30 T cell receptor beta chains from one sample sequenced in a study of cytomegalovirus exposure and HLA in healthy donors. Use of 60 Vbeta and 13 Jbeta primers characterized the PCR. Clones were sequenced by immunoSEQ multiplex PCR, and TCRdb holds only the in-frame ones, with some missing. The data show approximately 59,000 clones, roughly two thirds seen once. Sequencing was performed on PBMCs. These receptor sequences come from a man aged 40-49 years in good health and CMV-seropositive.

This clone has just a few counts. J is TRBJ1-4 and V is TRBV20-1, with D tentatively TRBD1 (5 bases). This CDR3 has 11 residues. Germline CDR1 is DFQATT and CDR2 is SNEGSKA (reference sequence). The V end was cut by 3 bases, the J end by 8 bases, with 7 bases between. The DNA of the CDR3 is TGCAGTGCTAGTCGGGGGGAAAAACTGTTTTTT. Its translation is CSASRGEKLFF.

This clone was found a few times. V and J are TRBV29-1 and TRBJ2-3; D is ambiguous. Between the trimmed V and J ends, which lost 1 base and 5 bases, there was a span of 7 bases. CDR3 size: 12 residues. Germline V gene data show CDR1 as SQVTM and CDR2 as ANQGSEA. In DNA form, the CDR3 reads TGCAGCGTTGAAGGTTTTAGAGATACGCAGTATTTT. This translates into CSVEGFRDTQYF.

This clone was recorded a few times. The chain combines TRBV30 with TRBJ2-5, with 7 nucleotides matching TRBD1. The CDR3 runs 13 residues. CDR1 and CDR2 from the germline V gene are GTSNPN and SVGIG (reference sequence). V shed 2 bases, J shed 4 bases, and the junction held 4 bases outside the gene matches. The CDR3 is CAWSRRQGETQYF. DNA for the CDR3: TGTGCCTGGAGTCGGAGACAGGGAGAGACCCAGTACTTC.

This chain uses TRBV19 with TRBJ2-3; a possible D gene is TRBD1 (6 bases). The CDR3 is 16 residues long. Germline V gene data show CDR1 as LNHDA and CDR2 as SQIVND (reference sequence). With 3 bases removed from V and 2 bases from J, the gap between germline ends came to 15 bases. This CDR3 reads CASSIKTGIHTDTQYF. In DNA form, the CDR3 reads TGTGCCAGTAGTATTAAAACAGGGATTCACACAGATACGCAGTATTTT.

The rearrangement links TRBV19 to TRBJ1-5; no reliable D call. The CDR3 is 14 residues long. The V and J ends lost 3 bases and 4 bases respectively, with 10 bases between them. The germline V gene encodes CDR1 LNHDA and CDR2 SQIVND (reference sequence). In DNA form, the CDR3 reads TGTGCCAGTAGTATCTTTACAAGAAATCAGCCCCAGCATTTT. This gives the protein CASSIFTRNQPQHF. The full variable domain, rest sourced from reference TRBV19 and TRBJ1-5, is DGGITQSPKYLFRKEGQNVTLSCEQNLNHDAMYWYRQDPGQGLRLIYYSQIVNDFQKGDIAEGYSVSREKKESFPLTVTSAQKNPTAFYLCASSIFTRNQPQHFGDGTRLSIL.

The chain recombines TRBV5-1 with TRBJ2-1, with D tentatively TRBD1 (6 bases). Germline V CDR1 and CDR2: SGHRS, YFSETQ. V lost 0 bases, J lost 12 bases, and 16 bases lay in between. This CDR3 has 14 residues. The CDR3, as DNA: TGCGCCAGCAGCTTGGGAATGGGGGCCCCGGGGCAGTTCTTC. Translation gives CASSLGMGAPGQFF.

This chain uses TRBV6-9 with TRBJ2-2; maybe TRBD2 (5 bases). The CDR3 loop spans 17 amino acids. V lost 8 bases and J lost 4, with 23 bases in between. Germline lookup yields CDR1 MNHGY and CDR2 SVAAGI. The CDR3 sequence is CASLRAGPFRATGELFF. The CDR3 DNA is TGTGCCAGCCTGCGGGCTGGGCCATTTAGGGCCACCGGGGAGCTGTTTTTT.

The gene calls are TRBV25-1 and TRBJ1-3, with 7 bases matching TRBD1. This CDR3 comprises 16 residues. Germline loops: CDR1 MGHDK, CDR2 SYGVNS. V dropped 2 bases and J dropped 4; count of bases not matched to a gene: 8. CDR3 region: CASSEQGGIMGNTIYF. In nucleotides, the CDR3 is TGTGCCAGCAGTGAACAGGGGGGAATAATGGGAAACACCATATATTTT. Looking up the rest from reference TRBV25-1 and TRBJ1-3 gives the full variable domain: EADIYQTPRYLVIGTGKKITLECSQTMGHDKMYWYQQDPGMELHLIHYSYGVNSTEKGDLSSESTVSRIRTEHFPLTLESARPSHTSQYLCASSEQGGIMGNTIYFGEGSWLTVV.

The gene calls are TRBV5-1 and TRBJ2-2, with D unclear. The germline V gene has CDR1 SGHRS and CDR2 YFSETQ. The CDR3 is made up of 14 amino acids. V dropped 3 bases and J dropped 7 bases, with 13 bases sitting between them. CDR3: CASSSLSNGGELFF. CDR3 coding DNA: TGCGCCAGCAGCTCACTGAGTAATGGCGGGGAGCTGTTTTTT.

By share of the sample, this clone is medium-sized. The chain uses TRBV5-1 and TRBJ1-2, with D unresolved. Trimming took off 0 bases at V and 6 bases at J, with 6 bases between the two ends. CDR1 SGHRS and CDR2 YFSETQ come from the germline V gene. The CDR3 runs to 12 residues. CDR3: CASSLDGNGYTF. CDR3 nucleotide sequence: TGCGCCAGCAGCTTGGACGGGAATGGCTACACCTTC.

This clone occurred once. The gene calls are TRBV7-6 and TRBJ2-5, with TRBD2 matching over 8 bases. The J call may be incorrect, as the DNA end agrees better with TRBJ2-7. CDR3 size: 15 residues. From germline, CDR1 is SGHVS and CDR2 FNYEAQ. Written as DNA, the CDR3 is TGTGCCAGCAGCACCCCGGCGGGGGGTATCTCCGAGCAGTACTTC. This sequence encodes CASSTPAGGISEQYF.

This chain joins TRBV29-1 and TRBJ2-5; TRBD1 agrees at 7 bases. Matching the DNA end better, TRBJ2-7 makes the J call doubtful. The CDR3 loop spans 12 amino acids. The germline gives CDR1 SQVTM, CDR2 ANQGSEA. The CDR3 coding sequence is TGCAGCGTACAGGGGAGCTCCTACGAGCAGTACTTC. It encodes CSVQGSSYEQYF.

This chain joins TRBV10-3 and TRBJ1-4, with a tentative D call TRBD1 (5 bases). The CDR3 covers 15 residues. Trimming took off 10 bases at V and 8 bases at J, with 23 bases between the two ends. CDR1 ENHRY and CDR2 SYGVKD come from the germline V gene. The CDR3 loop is CATRNQGRGREKLFF. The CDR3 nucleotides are TGTGCCACACGAAATCAGGGCAGAGGACGAGAAAAACTGTTTTTT.

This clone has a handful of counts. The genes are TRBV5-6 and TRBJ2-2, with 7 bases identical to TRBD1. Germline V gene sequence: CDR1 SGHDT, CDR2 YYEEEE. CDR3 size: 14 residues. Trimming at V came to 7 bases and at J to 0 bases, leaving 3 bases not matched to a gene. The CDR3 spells CASGDRANTGELFF. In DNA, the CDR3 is TGTGCCAGCGGCGACAGGGCGAACACCGGGGAGCTGTTTTTT.

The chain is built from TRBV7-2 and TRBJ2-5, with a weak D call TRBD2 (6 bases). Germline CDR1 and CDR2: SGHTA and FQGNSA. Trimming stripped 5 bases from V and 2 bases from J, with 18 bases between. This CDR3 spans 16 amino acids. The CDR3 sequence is CASSPLWGRNQETQYF. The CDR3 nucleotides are TGTGCCAGCAGCCCGCTGTGGGGGAGGAATCAAGAGACCCAGTACTTC.

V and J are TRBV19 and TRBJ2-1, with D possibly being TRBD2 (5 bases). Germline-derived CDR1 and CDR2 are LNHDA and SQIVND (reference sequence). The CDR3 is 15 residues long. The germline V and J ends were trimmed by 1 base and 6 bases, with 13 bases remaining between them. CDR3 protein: CASSIAGHRGNEQFF. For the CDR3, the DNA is TGTGCCAGTAGTATAGCGGGCCATCGGGGCAATGAGCAGTTCTTC.

The CDR3 sequence is CASSGQGIENEQFF. The CDR3 region has the DNA TGTGCCAGCAGCGGACAGGGGATCGAGAATGAGCAGTTCTTC. V gene TRBV13 combines with J gene TRBJ2-1, with 9 bases lining up with TRBD1. Trimming cost V 5 bases and J 7 bases; bases outside gene matches: 6. The CDR3 sequence is 14 residues long. Germline V gene lookup returns CDR1 PRHDT and CDR2 FYEKMQ (reference sequence). The whole variable domain, remainder taken from reference TRBV13 and TRBJ2-1, is AAGVIQSPRHLIKEKRETATLKCYPIPRHDTVYWYQQGPGQDPQFLISFYEKMQSDKGSIPDRFSAQQFSDYHSELNMSSLELGDSALYFCASSGQGIENEQFFGPGTRLTVL.

The CDR3: CASSQNPTGATNEKLFF. The CDR3 DNA reads as TGCGCCAGCAGCCAAAACCCGACAGGTGCAACTAATGAAAAACTGTTTTTT. V usage is TRBV4-3 and J usage is TRBJ1-4; TRBD1 might be the D (6 bases). This CDR3 spans 17 amino acids. V lost 2 bases, J lost 0 bases, and 13 bases lay in between. Germline values: CDR1 LGHNA, CDR2 YSLEER.

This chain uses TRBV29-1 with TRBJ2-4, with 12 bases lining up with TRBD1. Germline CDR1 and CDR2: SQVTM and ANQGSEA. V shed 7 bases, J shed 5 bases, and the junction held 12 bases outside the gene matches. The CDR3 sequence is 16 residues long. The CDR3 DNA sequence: TGCAGCGGCGAGGGACAGGGGGCTCCGGGGCAAAACATTCAGTACTTC. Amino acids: CSGEGQGAPGQNIQYF. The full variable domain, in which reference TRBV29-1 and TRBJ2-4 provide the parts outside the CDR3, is SAVISQKPSRDICQRGTSLTIQCQVDSQVTMMFWYRQQPGQSLTLIATANQGSEATYESGFVIDKFPISRPNLTFSTLTVSNMSPEDSSIYLCSGEGQGAPGQNIQYFGAGTRLSVL.

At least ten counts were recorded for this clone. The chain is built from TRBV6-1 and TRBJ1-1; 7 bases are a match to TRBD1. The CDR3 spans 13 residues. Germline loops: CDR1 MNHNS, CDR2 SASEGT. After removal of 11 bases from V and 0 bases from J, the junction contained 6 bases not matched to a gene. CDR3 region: CAGGTVMNTEAFF. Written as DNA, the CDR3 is TGTGCCGGAGGGACAGTCATGAACACTGAAGCTTTCTTT.

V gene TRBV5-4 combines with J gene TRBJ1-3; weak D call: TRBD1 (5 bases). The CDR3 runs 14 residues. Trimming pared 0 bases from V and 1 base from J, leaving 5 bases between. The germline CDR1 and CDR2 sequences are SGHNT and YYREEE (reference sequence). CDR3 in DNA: TGTGCCAGCAGCTTGGACAGGTCTGGAAACACCATATATTTT. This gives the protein CASSLDRSGNTIYF.

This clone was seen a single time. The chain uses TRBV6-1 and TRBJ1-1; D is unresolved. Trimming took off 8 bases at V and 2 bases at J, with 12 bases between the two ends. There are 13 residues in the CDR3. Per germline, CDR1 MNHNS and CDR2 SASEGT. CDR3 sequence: CASLAGLNTEAFF. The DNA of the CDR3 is TGTGCCAGCCTCGCAGGACTTAACACTGAAGCTTTCTTT.

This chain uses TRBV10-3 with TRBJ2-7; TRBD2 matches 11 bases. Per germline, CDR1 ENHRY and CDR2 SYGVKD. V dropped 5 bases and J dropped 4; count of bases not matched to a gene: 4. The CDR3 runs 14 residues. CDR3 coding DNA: TGTGCCATCAGTCAAGCTAGCGGGAGGTACGAGCAGTACTTC. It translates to CAISQASGRYEQYF.

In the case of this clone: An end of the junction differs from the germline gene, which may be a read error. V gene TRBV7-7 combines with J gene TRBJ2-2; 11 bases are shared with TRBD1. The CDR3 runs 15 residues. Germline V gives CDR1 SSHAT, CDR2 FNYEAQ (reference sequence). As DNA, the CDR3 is TGTGCTAGCAGCCGAGGGACAGGGGGGACCGGGGAGCTGTTTTTT. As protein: CASSRGTGGTGELFF. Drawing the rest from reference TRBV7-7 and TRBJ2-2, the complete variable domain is GAGVSQSPRYKVTKRGQDVTLRCDPISSHATLYWYQQALGQGPEFLTYFNYEAQPDKSGLPSDRFSAERPEGSISTLTIQRTEQRDSAMYRCASSRGTGGTGELFFGEGSRLTVL.

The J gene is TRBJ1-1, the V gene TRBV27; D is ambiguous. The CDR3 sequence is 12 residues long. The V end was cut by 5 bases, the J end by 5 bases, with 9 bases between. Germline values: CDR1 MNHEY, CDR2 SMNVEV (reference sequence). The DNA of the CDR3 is TGTGCCAGCAGTGCACCGGGTACTGAAGCTTTCTTT. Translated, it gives CASSAPGTEAFF.

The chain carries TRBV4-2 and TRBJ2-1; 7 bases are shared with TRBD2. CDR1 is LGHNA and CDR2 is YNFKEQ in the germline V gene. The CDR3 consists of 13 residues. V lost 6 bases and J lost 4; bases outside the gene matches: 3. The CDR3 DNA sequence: TGTGCCAGCAGTCGAGCGGGATACAATGAGCAGTTCTTC. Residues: CASSRAGYNEQFF.

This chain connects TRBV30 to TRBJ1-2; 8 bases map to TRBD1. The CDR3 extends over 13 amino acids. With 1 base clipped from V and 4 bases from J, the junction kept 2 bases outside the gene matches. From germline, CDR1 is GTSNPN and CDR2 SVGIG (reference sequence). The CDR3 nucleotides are TGTGCCTGGAGTGCCCAGGGGGCCTATGGCTACACCTTC. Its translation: CAWSAQGAYGYTF.

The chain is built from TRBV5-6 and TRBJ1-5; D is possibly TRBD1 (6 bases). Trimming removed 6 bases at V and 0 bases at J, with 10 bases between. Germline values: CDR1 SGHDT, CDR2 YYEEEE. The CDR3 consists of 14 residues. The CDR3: CASNGQYSNQPQHF. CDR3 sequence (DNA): TGTGCCAGCAATGGACAGTATAGCAATCAGCCCCAGCATTTT.

The CDR3 DNA reads TGCAGCCTAGGCCAGGGCAGAGCAGATACGCAGTATTTT. Encoded protein: CSLGQGRADTQYF. The chain combines TRBV29-1 with TRBJ2-3, with D perhaps TRBD1 (5 bases). Germline V gene sequence: CDR1 SQVTM, CDR2 ANQGSEA. Between the trimmed V and J ends, which lost 8 bases and 4 bases, there was a span of 16 bases. The CDR3 contains 13 residues.

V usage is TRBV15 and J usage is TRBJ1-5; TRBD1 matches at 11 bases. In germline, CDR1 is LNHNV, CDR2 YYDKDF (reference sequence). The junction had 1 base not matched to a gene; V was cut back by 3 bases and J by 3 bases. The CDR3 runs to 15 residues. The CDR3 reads CATSRDRGLNQPQHF. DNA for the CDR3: TGTGCCACCAGCAGGGACAGGGGGCTCAATCAGCCCCAGCATTTT.